The 5 T cell receptor beta chains listed next were all sequenced from one sample in a study of blood T cell repertoires in COVID-19. This table comes from immunoSEQ multiplex PCR, and its TCRdb copy is limited to in-frame clones, with some not included. The sample holds some 30,000 clones, about 90% seen once. The sample consisted of peripheral blood. The receptors here all came from a human donor with active COVID-19. The donor label of this sample is uncertain.

CDR3 residues: CASSLGQDYEQFF. In DNA form, the CDR3 reads TGTGCCAGCAGCTTGGGACAGGATTATGAGCAGTTCTTC. The chain recombines TRBV5-5 with TRBJ2-1; D possibly corresponds to TRBD1 (6 bases). Trimming shortened V by 0 bases and J by 8 bases, and 9 bases separated the two germline ends. The CDR3 has 13 residues. Germline V gene data show CDR1 as SGHKS and CDR2 as YYEKEE (reference sequence). The full variable domain, rest sourced from reference TRBV5-5 and TRBJ2-1, is DAGVTQSPTHLIKTRGQQVTLRCSPISGHKSVSWYQQVLGQGPQFIFQYYEKEERGRGNFPDRFSARQFPNYSSELNVNALLLGDSALYLCASSLGQDYEQFFGPGTRLTVL.

This clone has more than one count but fewer than ten. CDR3 nucleotides: TGCGCCAGCAGCTTGGCCGGGTCTTCCTCTGGAAACACCATATATTTT. It codes for CASSLAGSSSGNTIYF. This rearrangement joins TRBV5-1 to TRBJ1-3; D uncertain. CDR1 and CDR2 (germline): SGHRS, YFSETQ. Trimming took 0 bases from V and 0 from J, leaving 10 bases between them. There are 16 residues in the CDR3.

J is TRBJ1-2 and V is TRBV19; tentative D call: TRBD1 (5 bases). V gave up 8 bases and J gave up 7 bases, with 23 bases separating them. Germline CDR1 LNHDA, CDR2 SQIVND (reference sequence). The CDR3 loop spans 15 amino acids. The CDR3 DNA sequence: TGTGCCAGTTGGGGCCATGAGGATTTTCCTGGTGGCTACACCTTC. The encoded protein is CASWGHEDFPGGYTF.

The J gene is TRBJ1-1, the V gene TRBV7-2, with D possibly being TRBD1 (5 bases). CDR3 length equals 13 residues. Germline assignment: CDR1 SGHTA and CDR2 FQGNSA. Trimming took off 3 bases at V and 4 bases at J, with 9 bases between the two ends. CDR3 bases: TGTGCCAGCAGCTTCAGGGAGGCCACTGAAGCTTTCTTT. Protein sequence: CASSFREATEAFF.

This clone was counted a single time. The rearrangement uses TRBV4-2 and TRBJ2-7; perhaps TRBD1 as D (6 bases). Deletions cut 1 base from V and 2 bases from J, with 15 bases between. This CDR3 contains 16 residues. The V gene's germline CDR1 is LGHNA and CDR2 YNFKEQ. The CDR3 loop reads CASSQVRGPEAYEQYF. The CDR3 nucleotides read TGTGCCAGCAGCCAAGTCAGGGGCCCCGAGGCCTACGAGCAGTACTTC.